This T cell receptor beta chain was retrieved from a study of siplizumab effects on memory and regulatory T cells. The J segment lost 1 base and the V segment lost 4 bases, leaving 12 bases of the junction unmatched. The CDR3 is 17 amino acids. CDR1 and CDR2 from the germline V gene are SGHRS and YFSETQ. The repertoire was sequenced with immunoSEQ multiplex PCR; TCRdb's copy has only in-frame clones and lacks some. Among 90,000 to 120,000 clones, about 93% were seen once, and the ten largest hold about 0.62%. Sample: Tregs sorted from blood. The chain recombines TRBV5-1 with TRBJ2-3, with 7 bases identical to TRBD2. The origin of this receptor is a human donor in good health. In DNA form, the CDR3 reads TGCGCCAGCAGCCACTCCCGTACTAGCGTGCGCACAGATACGCAGTATTTT. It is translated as CASSHSRTSVRTDTQYF.